This T cell receptor (beta chain) was recovered during a study of immune characterization of retroperitoneal liposarcoma. Per the germline V gene, CDR1 is MNHNS and CDR2 is SASEGT. The CDR3 loop spans 13 amino acids. The V and J ends lost 2 bases and 5 bases respectively, with 9 bases between them. By frequency in the sample, this clonotype is medium-sized (0.01 to 0.1%). From the PCR reads, TCRdb called clonotypes with MiXCR, one entry per CDR3 protein. Of 9,500 to 14,000 distinct CDR3 sequences listed, 50% are singletons. Material: tumor tissue. This chain joins TRBV6-1 and TRBJ2-5; D not resolved. The receptor comes from a female donor with retroperitoneal liposarcoma. The CDR3 bases are TGTGCCAGCAGTGAATACTTATCGGAGACCCAGTACTTC. This translates into CASSEYLSETQYF.